These 27 T cell receptor beta chains were all obtained from the same sample, sequenced in a study of identical twins. One entry per CDR3 protein results from TCRdb running MiXCR on the 5' RACE reads. The table has approximately 300,000 distinct CDR3 sequences, 7.5% to 9.5% seen once; the top ten hold around 7.1%. The same sample was also used in a study of yellow fever vaccine responses in identical twins.

The specimen sequenced was CD8+ T cells sorted from blood. These receptors were collected from a woman between 18 and 29 years old in good health.

J is TRBJ2-7 and V is TRBV12-5; possibly TRBD2 for D (6 bases). This CDR3 is 13 amino acids long. Trimming shortened V by 5 bases and J by 4 bases, and 12 bases separated the two germline ends. CDR1 and CDR2 (germline): LGHNT, FRNRAP. As DNA, the CDR3 is TGTGCTAGTGGTCCCGGGGGTATGTACGAGCAGTACTTC. This encodes CASGPGGMYEQYF.

CDR3 nucleotide sequence: TGCAGTGCTAGAGATCTGGGACAGAATTTCTTTAACTATGGCTACACCTTC. Translation: CSARDLGQNFFNYGYTF. The V call is TRBV20-1, the J call TRBJ1-2, with TRBD1 matching 7 bases. CDR1 and CDR2 (germline): DFQATT, SNEGSKA (reference sequence). V gave up 0 bases and J gave up 1 base; unmatched junction bases: 11. CDR3 length: 17 amino acids.

V and J are TRBV19 and TRBJ2-1; D possibly corresponds to TRBD1 (6 bases). The CDR3 has 15 residues. CDR1 and CDR2 (germline): LNHDA, SQIVND (reference sequence). The germline V and J ends were trimmed by 3 bases and 0 bases, with 9 bases remaining between them. CDR3 sequence reads: CASSMDSSSYNEQFF. The CDR3 bases are TGTGCCAGTAGTATGGACAGTAGCTCCTACAATGAGCAGTTCTTC.

A few counts support this clonotype. V usage is TRBV6-1 and J usage is TRBJ2-7; 7 bases map to TRBD1. The germline gives CDR1 MNHNS, CDR2 SASEGT. The CDR3 covers 14 residues. The ends lost 3 bases at V and 2 bases at J; junction bases unmatched: 4. For the CDR3, the DNA is TGTGCCAGCAGTGACCCTACAGGGGCCTACGAGCAGTACTTC. It codes for CASSDPTGAYEQYF.

This clonotype was found a few times. The chain uses TRBV28 and TRBJ2-7; 12 bases are a match to TRBD2. Germline assignment: CDR1 MDHEN and CDR2 SYDVKM. Losses at the gene ends were 7 bases for V and 3 bases for J; bases not matched to a gene: 7. This CDR3 region has 15 residues. This CDR3 is CASTSLAGGNYEQYF. The CDR3 region has the DNA TGTGCCAGCACCTCCCTAGCGGGGGGGAACTACGAGCAGTACTTC.

J is TRBJ2-7 and V is TRBV29-1, with D hard to call. The germline V and J ends were trimmed by 6 bases and 1 base, with 10 bases remaining between them. Germline V gene lookup returns CDR1 SQVTM and CDR2 ANQGSEA. CDR3 length equals 12 residues. This chain's CDR3 is CSVETKSYEQYF. The CDR3, as DNA: TGCAGCGTGGAAACTAAATCCTACGAGCAGTACTTC.

This chain links TRBV7-2 with TRBJ2-4, with TRBD2 identical over 9 bases. The CDR3 is made up of 16 amino acids. CDR1 and CDR2 from the germline V gene are SGHTA and FQGNSA. J gave up 7 bases and V 4 bases, and 11 bases lay outside the gene matches. CDR3 sequence: CASSSIESGRINIQYF. The CDR3 coding sequence is TGTGCCAGCAGCTCGATCGAAAGCGGGAGGATTAACATTCAGTACTTC.

This sequence joins TRBV11-2 and TRBJ2-7; perhaps D is TRBD1 or TRBD2 (6 bases each). The CDR3 spans 14 residues. Germline V gene lookup returns CDR1 SGHAT and CDR2 FQNNGV. Trimming shortened V by 6 bases and J by 5 bases, and 17 bases separated the two germline ends. This CDR3 reads CASSPGWGADEQYF. In nucleotides, the CDR3 is TGTGCCAGCAGTCCCGGTTGGGGGGCCGACGAGCAGTACTTC. Supplemented by reference TRBV11-2 and TRBJ2-7, the full variable domain reads EAGVAQSPRYKIIEKRQSVAFWCNPISGHATLYWYQQILGQGPKLLIQFQNNGVVDDSQLPKDRFSAERLKGVDSTLKIQPAKLEDSAVYLCASSPGWGADEQYFGPGTRLTVT.

This clonotype was seen ten or more times. The chain joins TRBV4-3 to TRBJ2-1; 10 bases line up with TRBD2. The CDR3 sequence is 18 residues long. CDR1 LGHNA and CDR2 YSLEER come from the germline V gene. The V segment lost 0 bases and the J segment 0 bases; nucleotides outside the gene matches: 5. Here the CDR3 reads CASSQDPSGGNSYNEQFF. In DNA form, the CDR3 reads TGCGCCAGCAGCCAAGATCCTAGCGGGGGAAACTCCTACAATGAGCAGTTCTTC.

In this sample, this clonotype turned up a few times. The chain carries TRBV30 and TRBJ1-4; D gene unclear. Trimming shortened V by 0 bases and J by 5 bases, and 7 bases separated the two germline ends. The length of the CDR3 is 13 residues. CDR1 is GTSNPN and CDR2 is SVGIG in the germline V gene (reference sequence). The CDR3 nucleotides read TGTGCCTGGAGTGTTGCGGAGAATGAAAAACTGTTTTTT. Its protein is CAWSVAENEKLFF.

The chain recombines TRBV4-3 with TRBJ2-3, with 7 bases that match TRBD2. The germline gives CDR1 LGHNA, CDR2 YSLEER. Unmatched junction bases numbered 7, after V lost 0 bases and J lost 4 bases. This CDR3 is 16 amino acids long. The CDR3 protein is CASSQDIQRGSDTQYF. As DNA, the CDR3 is TGCGCCAGCAGCCAAGATATCCAGCGGGGATCAGATACGCAGTATTTT.

In this sample, this clonotype turned up a few times. This chain uses TRBV4-3 with TRBJ2-1; TRBD2 agrees at 8 bases. Germline assignment: CDR1 LGHNA and CDR2 YSLEER. After removal of 8 bases from V and 10 bases from J, the junction contained 4 bases not matched to a gene. The CDR3 length is 11 residues. In DNA, the CDR3 is TGCGCCAGCGAGAGCGGGAGCGAGCAGTTCTTC. Encoded protein: CASESGSEQFF.

This clonotype was counted between two and nine times. In DNA, the CDR3 is TGTGCCAGCAGCTTGGGGGCCGGGTCCCCCCCCTACGAGCAGTACTTC. Encoded protein: CASSLGAGSPPYEQYF. This chain uses TRBV7-2 with TRBJ2-7; tentative D call: TRBD1 (6 bases). The CDR3 spans 16 residues. Deletions cut 3 bases from V and 2 bases from J, with 17 bases between. Germline V gene lookup returns CDR1 SGHTA and CDR2 FQGNSA.

Ten or more counts support this clonotype. V usage is TRBV9 and J usage is TRBJ2-5; 8 bases are shared with TRBD2. V lost 4 bases and J lost 1; bases outside the gene matches: 9. The CDR3 has 16 residues. From germline, CDR1 is SGDLS and CDR2 YYNGEE. CDR3 sequence: CASSPGAGGSQETQYF. As DNA, the CDR3 is TGTGCCAGCAGCCCTGGGGCGGGAGGCTCCCAAGAGACCCAGTACTTC.

This clonotype appeared many times. The chain uses TRBV6-4 and TRBJ2-1; 7 bases line up with TRBD1. This CDR3 region has 14 residues. Germline V CDR1 and CDR2: MRHNA, SNTAGT. Trimming removed 0 bases from V and 8 bases from J; junction bases left unmatched: 4. Here the CDR3 reads CASSDSEGGDEQFF. The CDR3, as DNA: TGTGCCAGCAGTGACTCGGAAGGGGGCGATGAGCAGTTCTTC.

The chain employs TRBV29-1 and TRBJ2-4; 10 bases are a match to TRBD1. Per germline, CDR1 SQVTM and CDR2 ANQGSEA. The CDR3 extends over 14 amino acids. V was pared by 4 bases and J by 9 bases, with 9 bases of the junction left unmatched. This CDR3 reads CSVASGTGDRIQYF. The CDR3, as DNA: TGCAGCGTTGCATCCGGGACAGGGGATCGCATTCAGTACTTC.

CDR3 sequence (DNA): TGTGCCAGCAGCGGTGGGCAGGTCTTTCCCCAATGGTACGAGCAGTACTTC. Amino acids: CASSGGQVFPQWYEQYF. The chain is built from TRBV7-9 and TRBJ2-7; D ambiguous. Germline V gene data show CDR1 as SEHNR and CDR2 as FQNEAQ (reference sequence). The CDR3 consists of 17 residues. Trimming stripped 5 bases from V and 4 bases from J, with 24 bases between.

Many counts were recorded for this clonotype. The genes are TRBV28 and TRBJ2-7; a weak D match, TRBD1 (6 bases). Germline V gene sequence: CDR1 MDHEN, CDR2 SYDVKM. The CDR3 runs 14 residues. Trimming left V 5 bases short and J 7 bases short, with 18 bases between. In nucleotides, the CDR3 is TGTGCCAGCAGTATAACAGGGCAAGGGGGAGAGCAGTACTTC. It specifies CASSITGQGGEQYF.

V usage is TRBV11-2 and J usage is TRBJ2-7; 7 nucleotides agree with TRBD2. This CDR3 is 13 amino acids long. The germline gives CDR1 SGHAT, CDR2 FQNNGV. J lost 2 bases, V lost 5 bases, and 3 bases had no gene match. CDR3 protein: CASSKRDPYEQYF. The CDR3 coding sequence is TGTGCCAGCAGCAAGCGGGACCCCTACGAGCAGTACTTC.

V and J are TRBV11-1 and TRBJ2-1; 10 nucleotides line up with TRBD1. CDR1 is SGHAT and CDR2 is FQDESV in the germline V gene (reference sequence). CDR3 size: 13 residues. After removal of 7 bases from V and 9 bases from J, the junction contained 6 bases not matched to a gene. Here the CDR3 reads CASMGQGLGEQFF. The CDR3 DNA follows: TGTGCCAGCATGGGACAGGGGCTGGGTGAGCAGTTCTTC.

The sample holds many counts of this clonotype. The chain recombines TRBV4-1 with TRBJ2-3; D ambiguous. Germline lookup yields CDR1 MGHRA and CDR2 YSYEKL. The CDR3 has 15 residues. Trimming removed 4 bases at V and 6 bases at J, with 17 bases between. The CDR3 loop is CASSPLFDALDTQYF. In DNA form, the CDR3 reads TGCGCCAGCAGCCCCCTTTTCGACGCCCTGGATACGCAGTATTTT.

Ten or more counts support this clonotype. The rearrangement links TRBV18 to TRBJ2-7; D might be TRBD1 (5 bases). Germline CDR1 reads KGHSH; CDR2 reads LQKENI. This CDR3 contains 14 residues. The ends were cut back, 4 bases at V and 1 base at J, with 11 bases in the middle. CDR3 sequence: CASSLKGRSYEQYF. For the CDR3, the DNA is TGTGCCAGCTCACTCAAGGGGCGATCCTACGAGCAGTACTTC.

This clonotype was recorded a few times. The chain is built from TRBV29-1 and TRBJ2-3, with D maybe TRBD2 (7 bases). V was clipped by 1 base and J by 1 base, with 12 bases between them. This CDR3 is 15 amino acids long. Germline loops: CDR1 SQVTM, CDR2 ANQGSEA. CDR3 DNA: TGCAGCGTTGAAGGACCGGGGGGCGGCACAGATACGCAGTATTTT. It encodes CSVEGPGGGTDTQYF.

At least ten counts were recorded for this clonotype. The chain links TRBV12-3 or TRBV12-4 to TRBJ2-3, with D uncertain. CDR3 length equals 15 residues. Trimming left V 4 bases short and J 2 bases short, with 13 bases between. The CDR3 protein is CASSSDQLYTDTQYF. DNA for the CDR3: TGTGCCAGCAGTTCAGACCAGCTATACACAGATACGCAGTATTTT.

This chain connects TRBV23-1 to TRBJ2-7; perhaps TRBD1 as D (7 bases). TRBV23-1 is noted as an ORF with a role that remains uncertain. Trimming shortened V by 9 bases and J by 5 bases, and 20 bases separated the two germline ends. This CDR3 spans 14 amino acids. CDR3 residues: CARVLTGRRDEQYF. As DNA, the CDR3 is TGCGCCAGGGTTCTGACAGGGAGGAGGGACGAGCAGTACTTC.

Ten or more counts support this clonotype. This CDR3 is CSSGGFYNEQFF. CDR3 in DNA: TGCAGCTCAGGAGGGTTCTACAATGAGCAGTTCTTC. This chain joins TRBV29-1 and TRBJ2-1; tentatively, D is TRBD2 (6 bases). The germline gives CDR1 SQVTM, CDR2 ANQGSEA. V was cut by 8 bases and J by 3 bases, with 11 bases left in between. The CDR3 consists of 12 residues.

This clonotype came up many times. The rearrangement uses TRBV4-3 and TRBJ2-1; D uncertain. V lost 5 bases, J lost 8 bases, and 13 bases lay in between. CDR3 length equals 13 residues. The germline V gene has CDR1 LGHNA and CDR2 YSLEER. The CDR3 bases are TGCGCCAGCAGCGCCCGATCTAGATATGAGCAGTTCTTC. Translating it yields CASSARSRYEQFF.